This TCR beta chain was recovered during a study of T cells expressing NK-cell markers. Study information: There were seven HCMV-seropositive donors and one seronegative donor among the eight sequenced. Points from the study as a whole: Dominance of the CD3+CD56-NKG2C+ fraction by these clonotypes also held in several donors.

The cDNA for TCR beta came from 5'RACE template switching with UMIs. TCRdb re-called the 5' RACE reads and gives one entry per CDR3 protein, without DNA. In all, the sample yields 500,000 or so distinct CDR3 sequences. CDR1 and CDR2 (germline): LNHNV, YYDKDF (reference sequence). This CDR3 is 14 amino acids long. Worth noting for this clonotype: Its antigen is undetermined.

The source material was blood T cells: a sorted CD56 or NKG2C T cell subset, CD4+ or CD8+ T cells, or bulk PBMC T cells (not recorded which). The chain has TRBV15 and TRBJ2-2. The clonotype comes from a young man in good health. The CDR3 here is CATSRDQGSGELFF.